The rows below give T cell receptor beta chains drawn from one sample of a study of cytomegalovirus exposure and HLA in healthy donors. The assay was immunoSEQ multiplex PCR, and TCRdb's table has in-frame clones only and misses some. Altogether roughly 190,000 clones are present, under 80% being singletons, with the ten largest covering approximately 5%. Specimen: PBMCs. The receptor source for this set is a man aged 25-45 years in good health and CMV-seropositive. Both conserved end residues are part of each CDR3. Each record gives: CDR3 length, J gene, D gene, V gene, clone size, CDR3 DNA, CDR3 protein. D genes are given only for firm matches. Some rows have no size entry. The others give once, few or many, or a class for an expanded clone.

>13|TRBJ1-3|TRBD1|TRBV30|-
TGTGCCGTGGGACAGCAGGCTGGAAACACCATATATTTT
CAVGQQAGNTIYF
>19|TRBJ2-2|TRBD2|TRBV4-2|-
TGTGCCAGCAGCCAAAAAGTACCCGAGGGGACTAAGAACACCGGGGAGCTGTTTTTT
CASSQKVPEGTKNTGELFF
>14|TRBJ1-2|TRBD1|TRBV7-6|-
TGTGCCAGCAGCCCCCGACAGGGGGGCTATGGCTACACCTTC
CASSPRQGGYGYTF
>14|TRBJ2-1|TRBD1|TRBV2|once
TGTGCCAGCACCGGGACAGGATGGAGCAATGAGCAGTTCTTC
CASTGTGWSNEQFF
>15|TRBJ1-5|TRBD1|TRBV6-6|-
TGTGCCAGCAGTTACTCAGGGGGCGATAATCAGCCCCAGCATTTT
CASSYSGGDNQPQHF
>13|TRBJ1-2|-|TRBV15|-
TGTGCCACCAGCGCGACAGGACCCTATGGCTACACCTTC
CATSATGPYGYTF
>15|TRBJ2-7|TRBD1|TRBV6-5|-
TGTGCCAGCAGTCGACAGGGGACCCCTTCCTACGAGCAGTACTTC
CASSRQGTPSYEQYF
>16|TRBJ2-7|TRBD1|TRBV27|-
TGTGCCAGCAGTACCTGGACAGGGGGCCTCTCCTACGAGCAGTACTTC
CASSTWTGGLSYEQYF
>11|TRBJ2-7|-|TRBV20-1|-
TGCAGTGCTGGGGAGGCGTACGAGCAGTACTTC
CSAGEAYEQYF
>14|TRBJ1-2|-|TRBV19|-
TGTGCCAGTAGTTTCGACAGGACATCGGGCGGCTACACCTTC
CASSFDRTSGGYTF
>16|TRBJ1-6|TRBD1|TRBV9|-
TGTGCCAGCAGCGTCCGCCGGGACAGGGACTCATCACCCCTCCACTTT
CASSVRRDRDSSPLHF
>13|TRBJ1-5|-|TRBV6-5|-
TGTGCCAGCAGCAAGCGAAGGGGTCAGCCCCAGCATTTT
CASSKRRGQPQHF
>17|TRBJ2-5|TRBD2|TRBV18|-
TGTGCCAGCTCACCACCGGCGGGGGGCGCAGGGCAAGAGACCCAGTACTTC
CASSPPAGGAGQETQYF
>15|TRBJ1-1|TRBD1|TRBV15|-
TGTGCCACCAGCAGTAGACAGGGGAGGTACACTGAAGCTTTCTTT
CATSSRQGRYTEAFF
>14|TRBJ2-7|-|TRBV6-5|once
TGTGCCAGCAGTTACGAGGACGGGACCTACGAGCAGTACTTC
CASSYEDGTYEQYF
>13|TRBJ2-4|-|TRBV5-1|-
TGCGCCAGCAGTCTCGGGACACAAAACATTCAGTACTTC
CASSLGTQNIQYF
>14|TRBJ2-2|TRBD2|TRBV28|-
TGTGCCAGCAGGACCGGGACTAGCGGCCGGGAGCTGTTTTTT
CASRTGTSGRELFF
>12|TRBJ2-7|-|TRBV10-3|-
TGTGCCAGCGCTATGCCCGGCTACGAGCAGTACTTC
CASAMPGYEQYF
>14|TRBJ2-1|-|TRBV29-1|-
TGCAGCGCGGATAGAGGGTCCTCCTACAATGAGCAGTTCTTC
CSADRGSSYNEQFF
>17|TRBJ1-4|-|TRBV7-9|-
TGTGCCAGCAGCTCGAGCAACCCCGGGGGATTGGTCGGAAAACTGTTTTTT
CASSSSNPGGLVGKLFF
>18|TRBJ2-7|-|TRBV4-2|few
TGTGCCAGCAGCCAACCGCGCGGTGGAGGGGGGGGAGGGTACGAGCAGTACTTC
CASSQPRGGGGGGYEQYF
>15|TRBJ1-6|-|TRBV7-2|few
TGTGCCAGCAGCTTAGGAGCTGTAGCGGGGTCACCCCTCCACTTT
CASSLGAVAGSPLHF
>15|TRBJ2-1|TRBD2|TRBV5-8|-
TGTGCCAGCAGCTTGGGCGGGGGGCCCGTCAATGAGCAGTTCTTC
CASSLGGGPVNEQFF
>16|TRBJ1-5|TRBD1|TRBV15|-
TGTGCCACCAGCAGGGCGAGGGACAGGAGCAATCAGCCCCAGCATTTT
CATSRARDRSNQPQHF
>15|TRBJ2-2|TRBD2|TRBV5-1|-
TGCGCCAGCAGCTTGGGCGGACTAGCCTCCGGGGAGCTGTTTTTT
CASSLGGLASGELFF
>14|TRBJ1-2|-|TRBV11-2|-
TGTGCCAGCAGCTTACAGGCCGCGAACTATGGCTACACCTTC
CASSLQAANYGYTF